Here is one T cell receptor beta chain with its context. Libraries were prepared by immunoSEQ multiplex PCR; TCRdb keeps only in-frame clonotypes and omits some of them. This sample has over 75,000 clones, with around 92% found just once. The entry originates in a study of T cell changes during pregnancy in multiple sclerosis. Looked up from germline, CDR1 is LNHDA and CDR2 is SQIVND (reference sequence). Between the trimmed V and J ends, which lost 3 bases and 1 base, there was a span of 9 bases. CDR3 length equals 14 residues. Sequencing used peripheral blood, obtained in the first trimester of pregnancy. This clonotype originated in a female donor with multiple sclerosis, enrolled in a pregnancy study. The gene calls are TRBV19 and TRBJ2-5, with TRBD1 as a possible D gene (6 bases). The CDR3 loop reads CASSMGALQETQYF. The CDR3 coding sequence is TGTGCCAGTAGTATGGGGGCCCTCCAAGAGACCCAGTACTTC.